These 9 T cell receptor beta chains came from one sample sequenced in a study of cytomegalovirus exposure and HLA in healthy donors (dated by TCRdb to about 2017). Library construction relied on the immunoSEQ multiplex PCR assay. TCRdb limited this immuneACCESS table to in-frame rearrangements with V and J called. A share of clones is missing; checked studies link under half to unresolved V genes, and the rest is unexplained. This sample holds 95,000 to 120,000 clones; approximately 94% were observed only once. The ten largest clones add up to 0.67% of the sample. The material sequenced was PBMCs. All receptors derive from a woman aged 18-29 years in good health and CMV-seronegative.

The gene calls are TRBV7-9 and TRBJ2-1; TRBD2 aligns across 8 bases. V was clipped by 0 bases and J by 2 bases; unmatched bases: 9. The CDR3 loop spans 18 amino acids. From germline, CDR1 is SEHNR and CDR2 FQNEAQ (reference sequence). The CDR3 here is CASSLAYLIGGAYNEQFF. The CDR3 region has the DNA TGTGCCAGCAGCTTAGCCTACCTTATCGGGGGGGCCTACAATGAGCAGTTCTTC.

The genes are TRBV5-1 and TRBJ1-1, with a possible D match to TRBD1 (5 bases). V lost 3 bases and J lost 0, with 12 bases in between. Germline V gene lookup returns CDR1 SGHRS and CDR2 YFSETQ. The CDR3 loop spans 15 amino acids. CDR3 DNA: TGCGCCAGCAGCTGGGGCAGACCGATGAACACTGAAGCTTTCTTT. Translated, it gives CASSWGRPMNTEAFF.

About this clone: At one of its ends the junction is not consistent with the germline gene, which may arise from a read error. The CDR3 loop reads CASSSVPGSPPRARQPQHF. The CDR3, as DNA: TGTGCTAGCAGCTCCGTCCCGGGGTCCCCCCCTAGGGCTCGTCAGCCCCAGCATTTT. V and J are TRBV7-7 and TRBJ1-5, with unresolved D. The V gene's germline CDR1 is SSHAT and CDR2 FNYEAQ (reference sequence). The CDR3 runs 19 residues.

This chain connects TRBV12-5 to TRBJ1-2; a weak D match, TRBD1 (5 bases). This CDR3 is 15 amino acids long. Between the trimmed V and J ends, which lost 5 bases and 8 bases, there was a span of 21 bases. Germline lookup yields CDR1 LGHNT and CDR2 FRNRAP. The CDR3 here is CASGPSDSPASGYTF. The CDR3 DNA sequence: TGTGCTAGTGGTCCTTCCGACAGCCCAGCGTCGGGCTACACCTTC.

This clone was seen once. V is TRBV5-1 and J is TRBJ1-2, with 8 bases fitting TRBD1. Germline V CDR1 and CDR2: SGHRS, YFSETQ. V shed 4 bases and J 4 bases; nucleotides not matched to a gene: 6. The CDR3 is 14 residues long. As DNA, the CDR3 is TGCGCCAGCAGCGAAGACAGGGGACTCTATGGCTACACCTTC. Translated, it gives CASSEDRGLYGYTF.

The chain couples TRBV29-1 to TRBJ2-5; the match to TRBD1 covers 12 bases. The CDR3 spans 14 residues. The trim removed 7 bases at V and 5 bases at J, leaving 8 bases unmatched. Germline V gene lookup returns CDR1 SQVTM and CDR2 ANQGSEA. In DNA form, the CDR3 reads TGCAGCGCTCCGGGACAGGGGGCGGAGGAGACCCAGTACTTC. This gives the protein CSAPGQGAEETQYF.

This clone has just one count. The CDR3: CSALRNTEAFF. The CDR3 region has the DNA TGCAGTGCTCTAAGGAACACTGAAGCTTTCTTT. The V and J genes are TRBV20-1 and TRBJ1-1; D is uncertain. V was pared by 5 bases and J by 1 base, with 5 bases between. In germline, CDR1 is DFQATT, CDR2 SNEGSKA (reference sequence). The CDR3 is 11 residues long.

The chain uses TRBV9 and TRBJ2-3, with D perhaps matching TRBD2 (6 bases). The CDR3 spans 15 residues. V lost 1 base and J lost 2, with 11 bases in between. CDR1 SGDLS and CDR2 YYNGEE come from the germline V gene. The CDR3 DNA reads TGTGCCAGCAGCGTATTAGCGGCGGACACAGATACGCAGTATTTT. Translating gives CASSVLAADTDTQYF.

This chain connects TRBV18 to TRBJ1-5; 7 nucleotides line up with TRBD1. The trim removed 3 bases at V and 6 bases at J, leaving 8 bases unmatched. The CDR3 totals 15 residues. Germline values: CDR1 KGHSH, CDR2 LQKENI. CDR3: CASSPSGGGGQPQHF. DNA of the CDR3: TGTGCCAGCTCACCCTCAGGGGGTGGGGGTCAGCCCCAGCATTTT.